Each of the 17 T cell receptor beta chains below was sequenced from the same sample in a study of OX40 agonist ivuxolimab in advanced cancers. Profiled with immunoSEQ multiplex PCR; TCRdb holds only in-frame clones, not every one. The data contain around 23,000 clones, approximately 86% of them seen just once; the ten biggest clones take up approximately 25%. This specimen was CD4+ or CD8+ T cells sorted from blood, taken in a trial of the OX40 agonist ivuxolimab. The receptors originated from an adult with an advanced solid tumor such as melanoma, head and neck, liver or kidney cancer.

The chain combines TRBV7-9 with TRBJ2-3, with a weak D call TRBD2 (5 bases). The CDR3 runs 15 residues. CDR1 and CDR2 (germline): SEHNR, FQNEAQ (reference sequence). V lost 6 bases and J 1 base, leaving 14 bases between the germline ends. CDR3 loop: CASSLPGSGTDTQYF. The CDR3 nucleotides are TGTGCCAGCAGTCTTCCGGGATCAGGCACAGATACGCAGTATTTT. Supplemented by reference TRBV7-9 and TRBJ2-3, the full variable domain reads DTGVSQNPRHKITKRGQNVTFRCDPISEHNRLYWYRQTLGQGPEFLTYFQNEAQLEKSRLLSDRFSAERPKGSFSTLEIQRTEQGDSAMYLCASSLPGSGTDTQYFGPGTRLTVL.

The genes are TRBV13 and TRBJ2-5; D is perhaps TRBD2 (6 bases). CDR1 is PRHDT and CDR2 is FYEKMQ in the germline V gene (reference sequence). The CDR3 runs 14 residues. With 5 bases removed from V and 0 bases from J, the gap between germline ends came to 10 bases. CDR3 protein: CASSPGLHQETQYF. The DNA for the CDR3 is TGTGCCAGCAGCCCGGGACTTCACCAAGAGACCCAGTACTTC.

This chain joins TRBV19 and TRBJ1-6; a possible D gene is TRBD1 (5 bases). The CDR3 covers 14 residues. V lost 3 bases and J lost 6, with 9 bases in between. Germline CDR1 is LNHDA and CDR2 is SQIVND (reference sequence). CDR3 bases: TGTGCCAGTAGTATTTCGGGGGGTAATTCACCCCTCCACTTT. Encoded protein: CASSISGGNSPLHF.

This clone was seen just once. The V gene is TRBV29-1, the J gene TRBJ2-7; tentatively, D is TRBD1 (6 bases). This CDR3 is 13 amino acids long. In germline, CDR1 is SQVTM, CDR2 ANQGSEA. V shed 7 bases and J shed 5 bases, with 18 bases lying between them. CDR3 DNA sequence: TGCAGCGGGGCCTCCGGGACAATTAACGAGCAGTACTTC. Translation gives CSGASGTINEQYF.

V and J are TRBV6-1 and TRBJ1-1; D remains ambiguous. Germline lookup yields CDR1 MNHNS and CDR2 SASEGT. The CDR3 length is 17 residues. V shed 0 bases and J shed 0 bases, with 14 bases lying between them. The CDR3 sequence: CASSEAPQAVMNTEAFF. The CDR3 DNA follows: TGTGCCAGCAGTGAAGCGCCTCAGGCCGTTATGAACACTGAAGCTTTCTTT.

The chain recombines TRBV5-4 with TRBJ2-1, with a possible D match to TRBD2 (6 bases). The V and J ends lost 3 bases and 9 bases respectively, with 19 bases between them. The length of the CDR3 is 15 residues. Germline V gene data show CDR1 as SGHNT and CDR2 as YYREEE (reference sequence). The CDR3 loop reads CASSSVYGRDLEQFF. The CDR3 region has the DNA TGTGCCAGCAGCTCTGTGTATGGGCGGGACCTTGAGCAGTTCTTC.

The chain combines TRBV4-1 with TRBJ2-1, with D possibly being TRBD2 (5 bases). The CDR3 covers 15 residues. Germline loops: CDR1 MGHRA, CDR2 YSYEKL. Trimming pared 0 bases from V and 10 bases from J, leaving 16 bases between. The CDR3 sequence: CASSQEDLVPGEQFF. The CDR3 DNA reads TGCGCCAGCAGCCAAGAGGATCTAGTACCGGGGGAGCAGTTCTTC.

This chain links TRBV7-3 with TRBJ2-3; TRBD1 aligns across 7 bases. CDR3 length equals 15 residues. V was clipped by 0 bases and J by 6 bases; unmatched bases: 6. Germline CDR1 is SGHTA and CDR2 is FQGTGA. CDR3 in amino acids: CASSLTGTDRDTQYF. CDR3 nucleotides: TGTGCCAGCAGCTTAACCGGGACGGACAGGGATACGCAGTATTTT. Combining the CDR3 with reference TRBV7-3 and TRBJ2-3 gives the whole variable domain GAGVSQTPSNKVTEKGKYVELRCDPISGHTALYWYRQSLGQGPEFLIYFQGTGAADDSGLPNDRFFAVRPEGSVSTLKIQRTERGDSAVYLCASSLTGTDRDTQYFGPGTRLTVL.

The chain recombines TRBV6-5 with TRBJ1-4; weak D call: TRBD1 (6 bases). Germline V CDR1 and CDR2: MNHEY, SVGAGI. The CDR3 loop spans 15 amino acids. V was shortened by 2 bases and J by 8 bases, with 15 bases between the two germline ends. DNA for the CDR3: TGTGCCAGCAGTTACGGCTTCGGGGGCGCGGAAAAACTGTTTTTT. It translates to CASSYGFGGAEKLFF.

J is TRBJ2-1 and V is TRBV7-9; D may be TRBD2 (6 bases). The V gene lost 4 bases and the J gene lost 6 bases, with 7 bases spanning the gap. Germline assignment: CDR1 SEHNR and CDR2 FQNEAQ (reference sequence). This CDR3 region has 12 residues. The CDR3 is CASSWRVNEQFF. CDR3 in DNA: TGTGCCAGCAGCTGGAGGGTCAATGAGCAGTTCTTC.

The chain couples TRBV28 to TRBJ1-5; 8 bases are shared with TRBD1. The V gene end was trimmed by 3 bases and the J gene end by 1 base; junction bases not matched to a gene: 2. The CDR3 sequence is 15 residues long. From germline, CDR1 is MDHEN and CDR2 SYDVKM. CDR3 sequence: CASSLTGASNQPQHF. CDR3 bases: TGTGCCAGCAGTTTGACAGGGGCGAGCAATCAGCCCCAGCATTTT.

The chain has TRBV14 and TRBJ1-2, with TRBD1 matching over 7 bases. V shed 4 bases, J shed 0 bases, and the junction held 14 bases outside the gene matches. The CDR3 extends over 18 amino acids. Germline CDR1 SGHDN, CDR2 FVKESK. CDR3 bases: TGTGCCAGCAGCCGGGGGTCATCCGGGACAGCCACTAACTATGGCTACACCTTC. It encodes CASSRGSSGTATNYGYTF.

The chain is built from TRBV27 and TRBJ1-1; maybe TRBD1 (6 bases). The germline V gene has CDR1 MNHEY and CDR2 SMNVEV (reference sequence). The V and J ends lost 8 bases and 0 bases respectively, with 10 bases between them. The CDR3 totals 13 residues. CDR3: CASGGRLNTEAFF. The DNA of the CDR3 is TGTGCCAGCGGGGGCCGACTGAACACTGAAGCTTTCTTT.

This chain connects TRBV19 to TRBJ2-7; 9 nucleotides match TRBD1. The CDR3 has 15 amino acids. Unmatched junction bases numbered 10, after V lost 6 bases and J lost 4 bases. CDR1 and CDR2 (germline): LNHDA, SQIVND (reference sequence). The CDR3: CASRAGQGAVYEQYF. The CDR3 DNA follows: TGTGCCAGTAGAGCGGGACAGGGAGCCGTTTACGAGCAGTACTTC. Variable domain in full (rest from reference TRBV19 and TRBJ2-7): DGGITQSPKYLFRKEGQNVTLSCEQNLNHDAMYWYRQDPGQGLRLIYYSQIVNDFQKGDIAEGYSVSREKKESFPLTVTSAQKNPTAFYLCASRAGQGAVYEQYFGPGTRLTVT.

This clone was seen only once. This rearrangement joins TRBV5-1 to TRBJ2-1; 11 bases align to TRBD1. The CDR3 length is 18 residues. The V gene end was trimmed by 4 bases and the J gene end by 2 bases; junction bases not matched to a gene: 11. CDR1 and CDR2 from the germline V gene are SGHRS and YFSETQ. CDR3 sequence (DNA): TGCGCCAGCAGCGCCGGACAGGGGGCGATAGTCGCCTACAATGAGCAGTTCTTC. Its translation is CASSAGQGAIVAYNEQFF.

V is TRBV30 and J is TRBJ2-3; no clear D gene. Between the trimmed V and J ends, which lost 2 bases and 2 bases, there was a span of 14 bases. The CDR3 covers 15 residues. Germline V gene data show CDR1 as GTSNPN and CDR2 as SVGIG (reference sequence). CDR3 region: CAWSSLGGVTDTQYF. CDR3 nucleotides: TGTGCCTGGAGTTCTCTTGGTGGAGTCACAGATACGCAGTATTTT.

CDR3 amino acids: CASSSPTGTGELFF. DNA of the CDR3: TGTGCCAGCAGTTCCCCGACAGGCACCGGGGAGCTGTTTTTT. The V and J genes are TRBV27 and TRBJ2-2; TRBD1 is a possible D gene (6 bases). V dropped 4 bases and J dropped 4 bases, with 10 bases sitting between them. Germline lookup yields CDR1 MNHEY and CDR2 SMNVEV (reference sequence). The CDR3 consists of 14 residues.